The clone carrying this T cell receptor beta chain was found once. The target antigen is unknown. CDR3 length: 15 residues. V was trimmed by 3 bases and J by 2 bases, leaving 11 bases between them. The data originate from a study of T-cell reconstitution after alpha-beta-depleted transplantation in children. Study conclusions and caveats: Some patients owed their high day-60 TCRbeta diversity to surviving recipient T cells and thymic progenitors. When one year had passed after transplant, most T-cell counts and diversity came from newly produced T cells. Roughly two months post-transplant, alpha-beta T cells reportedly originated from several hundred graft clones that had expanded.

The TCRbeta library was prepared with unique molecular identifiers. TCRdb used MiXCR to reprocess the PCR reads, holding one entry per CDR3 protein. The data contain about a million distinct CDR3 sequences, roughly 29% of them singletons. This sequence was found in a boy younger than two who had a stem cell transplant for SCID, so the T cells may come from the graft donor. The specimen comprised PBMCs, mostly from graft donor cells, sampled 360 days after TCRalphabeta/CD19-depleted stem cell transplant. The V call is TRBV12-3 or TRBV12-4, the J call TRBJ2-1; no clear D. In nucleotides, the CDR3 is TGTGCCAGCAGTTTCATCCCGCCGCCCTACAATGAGCAGTTCTTC. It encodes CASSFIPPPYNEQFF.